These 22 T cell receptor beta chains were sequenced from one sample in a study of yellow fever vaccine responses in identical twins. Each CDR3 protein gets one entry after TCRdb re-called the RT-PCR reads with MiXCR. The repertoire holds over 10,000 distinct CDR3 sequences, approximately 84% seen once, with 1.7% in the top ten. This specimen consisted of T cells from blood (PBMCs), unsorted or a sorted subset (not recorded which), obtained before or after yellow fever vaccination (not recorded which). The receptor set was obtained from a woman younger than 35 who received the yellow fever vaccine.

The rearrangement links TRBV7-6 to TRBJ2-7; 7 bases match TRBD1. Trimming took 5 bases from V and 0 from J; bases not matched to a gene: 13. The CDR3 loop spans 17 amino acids. Germline CDR1 SGHVS, CDR2 FNYEAQ. CDR3 residues: CASSTMTGTASSYEQYF. The CDR3 DNA sequence: TGTGCCAGCAGCACCATGACCGGGACAGCTAGCTCCTACGAGCAGTACTTC.

The chain employs TRBV29-1 and TRBJ1-2, with D unresolved. The germline V and J ends were trimmed by 4 bases and 2 bases, with 26 bases remaining between them. Looked up from germline, CDR1 is SQVTM and CDR2 is ANQGSEA. The CDR3 consists of 18 residues. In nucleotides, the CDR3 is TGCAGCGTTGTGGGCCCTCCTGTGACTCCCATTGCGAACTATGGCTACACCTTC. It codes for CSVVGPPVTPIANYGYTF.

The CDR3 loop is CASSNGGFSSYEQYF. CDR3 sequence (DNA): TGTGCCAGCAGCAATGGGGGATTCAGCTCCTACGAGCAGTACTTC. This chain connects TRBV27 to TRBJ2-7; D may match TRBD1 or TRBD2 (5 bases each). Germline lookup yields CDR1 MNHEY and CDR2 SMNVEV (reference sequence). V was clipped by 6 bases and J by 0 bases, with 15 bases between them. The CDR3 has 15 residues.

This sequence joins TRBV11-2 and TRBJ1-2; D is uncertain. This CDR3 is 16 amino acids long. Trimming took off 4 bases at V and 2 bases at J, with 17 bases between the two ends. Germline V lookup: CDR1 SGHAT, CDR2 FQNNGV. CDR3 DNA sequence: TGTGCCAGCAGCTCAATTCTTCAGGCCCCCAACTATGGCTACACCTTC. This gives the protein CASSSILQAPNYGYTF.

V is TRBV11-1 and J is TRBJ2-2; 7 bases align to TRBD2. Germline CDR1 reads SGHAT; CDR2 reads FQDESV (reference sequence). This CDR3 has 15 amino acids. The trim removed 0 bases at V and 5 bases at J, leaving 3 bases unmatched. This chain's CDR3 is CASSLASGGTGELFF. CDR3 in DNA: TGTGCCAGCAGCTTAGCGTCCGGGGGGACCGGGGAGCTGTTTTTT.

The chain combines TRBV12-3 or TRBV12-4 with TRBJ2-2; D ambiguous. The CDR3 is 13 amino acids. V was shortened by 6 bases and J by 1 base, with 6 bases between the two germline ends. CDR3 sequence: CASSGRNTGELFF. In DNA form, the CDR3 reads TGTGCCAGCAGCGGACGGAACACCGGGGAGCTGTTTTTT.

The rearrangement uses TRBV5-5 and TRBJ2-5; tentative D call: TRBD1 (5 bases). The CDR3 sequence is 15 residues long. CDR1 and CDR2 (germline): SGHKS, YYEKEE (reference sequence). Deletions cut 0 bases from V and 6 bases from J, with 15 bases between. The CDR3 reads CASSLEQAQGKTQYF. CDR3 nucleotides: TGTGCCAGCAGCTTGGAACAGGCCCAAGGAAAGACCCAGTACTTC.

The chain carries TRBV5-1 and TRBJ1-6; 9 bases are shared with TRBD1. V gave up 1 base and J gave up 10 bases; unmatched junction bases: 6. The CDR3 loop spans 15 amino acids. CDR1 is SGHRS and CDR2 is YFSETQ in the germline V gene. Here the CDR3 reads CASSLTGGASSPLHF. DNA of the CDR3: TGCGCCAGCAGCTTGACAGGGGGCGCAAGCTCACCCCTCCACTTT.

This clonotype was counted only a few times. One end of the junction does not line up with germline, which may come from a read error. The chain recombines TRBV4-1 with TRBJ2-7, with a tentative D call TRBD1 (6 bases). The CDR3 covers 14 residues. Germline lookup yields CDR1 MGHRA and CDR2 YSYEKL. CDR3 sequence: CVSSDGTTLDEQYF. The CDR3 region has the DNA TGCGTCAGCAGCGACGGGACAACCCTCGACGAGCAGTACTTC.

The chain recombines TRBV7-9 with TRBJ2-1; D gene unclear. V was trimmed by 5 bases and J by 11 bases, leaving 16 bases between them. This CDR3 has 13 amino acids. Germline loops: CDR1 SEHNR, CDR2 FQNEAQ (reference sequence). CDR3 amino acids: CASSPDQHIQQFF. Written as DNA, the CDR3 is TGTGCCAGCAGCCCGGACCAGCACATTCAGCAGTTCTTC.

The CDR3 here is CASSLAETQYF. As DNA, the CDR3 is TGTGCCAGCAGCTTAGCGGAGACCCAGTACTTC. The genes are TRBV7-6 and TRBJ2-5; D not resolved. Trimming took 0 bases from V and 5 from J, leaving 1 base between them. CDR1 and CDR2 (germline): SGHVS, FNYEAQ. CDR3 length: 11 amino acids.

This clonotype was seen a few times. V and J are TRBV15 and TRBJ2-7; D is perhaps TRBD1 or TRBD2 (5 bases each). CDR3 length: 13 residues. Germline CDR1 reads LNHNV; CDR2 reads YYDKDF (reference sequence). V was trimmed by 8 bases and J by 2 bases, leaving 13 bases between them. The CDR3 DNA reads TGTGCCACCGCGACGGGACCGGCCTACGAGCAGTACTTC. Translation: CATATGPAYEQYF.

This clonotype was seen just once. The rearrangement links TRBV3-1 to TRBJ1-1, with D possibly matching TRBD1 (5 bases). CDR3 size: 13 residues. Per germline, CDR1 LGHDT and CDR2 YNNKEL (reference sequence). V gave up 2 bases and J gave up 12 bases, with 16 bases separating them. This chain's CDR3 is CASSQPQGVRPFF. CDR3 coding DNA: TGTGCCAGCAGCCAACCGCAGGGAGTTAGACCTTTCTTT. The complete variable domain, with remaining parts taken from reference TRBV3-1 and TRBJ1-1, reads DTAVSQTPKYLVTQMGNDKSIKCEQNLGHDTMYWYKQDSKKFLKIMFSYNNKELIINETVPNRFSPKSPDKAHLNLHINSLELGDSAVYFCASSQPQGVRPFFGQGTRLTVV.

The chain is built from TRBV11-2 and TRBJ1-1; D gene ambiguous. In germline, CDR1 is SGHAT, CDR2 FQNNGV. This CDR3 has 15 amino acids. The ends were cut back, 5 bases at V and 0 bases at J, with 13 bases in the middle. CDR3 coding DNA: TGTGCCAGCAGCCTATCCCTGGAAATGAACACTGAAGCTTTCTTT. This encodes CASSLSLEMNTEAFF.

This chain joins TRBV6-1 and TRBJ2-7; D is perhaps TRBD1 (6 bases). The CDR3 is 14 residues long. Deletions cut 6 bases from V and 3 bases from J, with 15 bases between. CDR1 is MNHNS, CDR2 SASEGT, per germline. The CDR3 DNA reads TGTGCCAGCAGCCAACCGGGACAAAGCTACGAGCAGTACTTC. It specifies CASSQPGQSYEQYF.

The chain combines TRBV20-1 with TRBJ1-6; D is perhaps TRBD1 (5 bases). Germline CDR1 DFQATT, CDR2 SNEGSKA (reference sequence). With 3 bases removed from V and 9 bases from J, the gap between germline ends came to 12 bases. The CDR3 is 13 amino acids. Here the CDR3 DNA reads TGCAGTGCTAGGGGGCAAGAAGTTTCACCCCTCCACTTT. It translates to CSARGQEVSPLHF.

The V call is TRBV5-4, the J call TRBJ2-7; 7 bases map to TRBD1. The V and J ends lost 0 bases and 2 bases, in that order; junction bases with no gene match: 2. CDR3 size: 14 residues. Germline values: CDR1 SGHNT, CDR2 YYREEE (reference sequence). The CDR3: CASSLAGQPYEQYF. The CDR3, as DNA: TGTGCCAGCAGCTTGGCGGGACAGCCCTACGAGCAGTACTTC.

The rearrangement joins TRBV7-9 to TRBJ1-5, with TRBD1 matching 7 bases. After removal of 5 bases from V and 5 bases from J, the junction contained 3 bases not matched to a gene. The CDR3 covers 13 residues. Germline V CDR1 and CDR2: SEHNR, FQNEAQ (reference sequence). CDR3 DNA sequence: TGTGCCAGCAGCCTCACAGGGGATCAGCCCCAGCATTTT. Amino acids: CASSLTGDQPQHF. Variable domain in full (rest from reference TRBV7-9 and TRBJ1-5): DTGVSQNPRHKITKRGQNVTFRCDPISEHNRLYWYRQTLGQGPEFLTYFQNEAQLEKSRLLSDRFSAERPKGSFSTLEIQRTEQGDSAMYLCASSLTGDQPQHFGDGTRLSIL.

The genes are TRBV3-1 and TRBJ2-7; D tentatively reads TRBD1 or TRBD2 (5 bases each). The V end lost 0 bases, the J end lost 3 bases, and 15 bases lay between the germline ends. The CDR3 extends over 16 amino acids. Germline V CDR1 and CDR2: LGHDT, YNNKEL (reference sequence). The CDR3 nucleotides read TGTGCCAGCAGCCAAGATAGTGGGACGCCTGGCTACGAGCAGTACTTC. This sequence encodes CASSQDSGTPGYEQYF.

V is TRBV11-1 and J is TRBJ1-1; D is unresolved. CDR1 and CDR2 (germline): SGHAT, FQDESV (reference sequence). The CDR3 is 14 residues long. The V end lost 3 bases, the J end lost 1 base, and 9 bases lay between the germline ends. The CDR3 loop is CASSFSNWNTEAFF. The CDR3, as DNA: TGTGCCAGCAGCTTCTCGAATTGGAACACTGAAGCTTTCTTT.

The chain recombines TRBV29-1 with TRBJ2-2, with 7 bases identical to TRBD1. The CDR3 is made up of 14 amino acids. V trimming: 2 bases; J trimming: 4 bases; junction bases outside the gene matches: 4. Germline V lookup: CDR1 SQVTM, CDR2 ANQGSEA. The CDR3 region has the DNA TGCAGCGTTGAACCCGACAGGGTCACCGGGGAGCTGTTTTTT. It is translated as CSVEPDRVTGELFF.

The table lists this clonotype with a few counts. The chain combines TRBV19 with TRBJ2-1, with 10 bases aligning to TRBD1. The V gene's germline CDR1 is LNHDA and CDR2 SQIVND (reference sequence). With V trimmed by 5 bases and J by 8 bases, 9 bases remained unmatched. The CDR3 covers 15 residues. The chain's CDR3 is CASSVPGQGHDEQFF. As DNA, the CDR3 is TGTGCCAGTAGTGTCCCGGGACAGGGGCACGATGAGCAGTTCTTC.